This is a list of T cell receptor beta chains from one sample in a study of blood T cells in healthy people across ages. Via MiXCR, TCRdb re-called the 5' RACE reads, giving one row per CDR3 protein. The top ten hold around 11% of the sample, which has about 1.6 million distinct CDR3 sequences, around 35% seen once. Material: blood. The source is a woman in her 30s in good health. Both conserved end residues are part of each CDR3. A D gene is named only where the DNA matches it firmly. Size is stated for part of the rows, as once, few or many counts, or as a class when the clone is expanded.

v_gene,abundance,j_gene,d_gene,CDR3nt,CDR3aa
TRBV27,NA,TRBJ2-7,TRBD1,TGTGCCAGCAGTTTACCCACTAGGGGGCGGGTCAAGGACGAGCAGTACTTC,CASSLPTRGRVKDEQYF
TRBV7-9,NA,TRBJ2-1,NA,TGTGCCAGCAGCTTAGCAACAGGGTTGGGGCACAATGAGCAGTTCTTC,CASSLATGLGHNEQFF
TRBV10-3,NA,TRBJ1-6,NA,TGTGCCATCAGTAACACTGCTATGGGCTCACCCCTCCACTTT,CAISNTAMGSPLHF
TRBV27,NA,TRBJ2-1,NA,TGTGCCAGCACCTACTCCTACAATGAGCAGTTCTTC,CASTYSYNEQFF
TRBV5-4,NA,TRBJ1-2,NA,TGTGCCAGCAGCTTTGGAGGCCCGGCTAACTATGGCTACACCTTC,CASSFGGPANYGYTF
TRBV6-1,NA,TRBJ2-5,NA,TGTGCCAGCAGCGAACAGGGTGGGGAGACCCAGTACTTC,CASSEQGGETQYF
TRBV27,NA,TRBJ1-2,NA,TGTGCCATCCCGAGGGAGGCCTACTTC,CAIPREAYF
TRBV24-1,NA,TRBJ2-1,NA,TGTGCCACCAGTGCCCCCGGGTACAATGAGCAGTTCTTC,CATSAPGYNEQFF
TRBV10-3,NA,TRBJ1-1,NA,TGTGCCATCAGTCCAGCCTCCCCTGGGAGGAACACTGAAGCTTTCTTT,CAISPASPGRNTEAFF
TRBV6-1,NA,TRBJ2-5,NA,TGTGCCAGCAGGCAGGACATGGGGGACGAGACCCAGTACTTC,CASRQDMGDETQYF
TRBV10-3,many,TRBJ2-3,NA,TGTGCCACCAGAGGGCCCAACACAGATACGCAGTATTTT,CATRGPNTDTQYF
TRBV6-5,once,TRBJ2-5,TRBD2,TGTGCCAGCAGTTACTCGGGACTAGAGGGGGAAGAGACCCAGTACTTC,CASSYSGLEGEETQYF
TRBV3-1,NA,TRBJ2-3,TRBD1,TGTGCCAGCAGCCTCCGACAGGGGGTCACAGATACGCAGTATTTT,CASSLRQGVTDTQYF
TRBV30,NA,TRBJ2-1,TRBD2,TGTGCCTGGAGTGTCGGGATAGCGGGAGCGGAAGAGCAGTTCTTC,CAWSVGIAGAEEQFF
TRBV11-2,few,TRBJ2-5,TRBD2,TGTGCCAGCAGCTTAGGGACTAGCGGGGGGGCCGGAGAGACCCAGTACTTC,CASSLGTSGGAGETQYF